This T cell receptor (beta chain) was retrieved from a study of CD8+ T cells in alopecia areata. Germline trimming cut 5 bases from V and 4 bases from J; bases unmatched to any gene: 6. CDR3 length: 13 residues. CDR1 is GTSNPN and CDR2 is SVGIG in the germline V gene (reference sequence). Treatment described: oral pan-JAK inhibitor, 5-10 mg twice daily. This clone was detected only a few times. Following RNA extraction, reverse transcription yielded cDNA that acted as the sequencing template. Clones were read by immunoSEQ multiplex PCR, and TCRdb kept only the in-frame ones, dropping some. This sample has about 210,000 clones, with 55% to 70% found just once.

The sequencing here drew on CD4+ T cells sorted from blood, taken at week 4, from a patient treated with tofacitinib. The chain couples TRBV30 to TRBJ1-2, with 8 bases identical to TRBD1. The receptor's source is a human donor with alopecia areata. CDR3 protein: CAWGRDRPYGYTF. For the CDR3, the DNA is TGTGCCTGGGGCCGGGACAGGCCCTATGGCTACACCTTC.